The 12 T cell receptor beta chains reported below all come from one sample, sequenced in a study of T cells in Graves' hyperthyroidism and ophthalmopathy. What was amplified from RNA transcripts were TCR beta CDR3 regions. The HTBI set primed first-round TCR CDR3 RT-PCR. Each CDR3 protein is one row after TCRdb ran MiXCR on the multiplex PCR reads. Here the sample spans around 800,000 distinct CDR3 sequences, about 38% being singletons. What was sequenced was blood. Receptor source: a man between 18 and 35 years old with Graves' hyperthyroidism.

This clonotype appeared many times. The chain uses TRBV20-1 and TRBJ1-3; D not certain. Per germline, CDR1 DFQATT and CDR2 SNEGSKA (reference sequence). The V gene lost 5 bases and the J gene lost 0 bases, with 14 bases spanning the gap. The CDR3 covers 15 residues. CDR3: CSAVDGRSSGNTIYF. The CDR3 region has the DNA TGCAGTGCTGTGGACGGGAGAAGCTCTGGAAACACCATATATTTT.

This clonotype was recorded a few times. V usage is TRBV6-1 and J usage is TRBJ1-1; possibly TRBD1 for D (5 bases). The germline CDR1 and CDR2 sequences are MNHNS and SASEGT. V lost 6 bases, J lost 6 bases, and 11 bases lay in between. This CDR3 is built from 12 residues. The CDR3 protein is CASRSQTAEAFF. In nucleotides, the CDR3 is TGTGCCAGCAGGAGCCAGACAGCTGAAGCTTTCTTT.

This clonotype occurred a few times. J is TRBJ1-1 and V is TRBV6-1; D not certain. Trimming shortened V by 6 bases and J by 6 bases, and 2 bases separated the two germline ends. The CDR3 has 9 amino acids. CDR1 and CDR2 from the germline V gene are MNHNS and SASEGT. The CDR3 bases are TGTGCCAGCAGGGCTGAAGCTTTCTTT. This codes for CASRAEAFF.

This clonotype was seen more than once but under ten times. The chain is built from TRBV7-9 and TRBJ1-3; no clear D. Germline CDR1 SEHNR, CDR2 FQNEAQ (reference sequence). The CDR3 runs to 15 residues. Trimming took off 5 bases at V and 2 bases at J, with 13 bases between the two ends. The CDR3 protein is CASSPTVLTGNTIYF. CDR3 coding DNA: TGTGCCAGCAGCCCGACGGTCTTAACTGGAAACACCATATATTTT.

The chain joins TRBV11-2 to TRBJ2-7; 7 bases align to TRBD1. Losses at the gene ends were 1 base for V and 2 bases for J; bases not matched to a gene: 5. The germline V gene has CDR1 SGHAT and CDR2 FQNNGV. The CDR3 has 15 amino acids. CDR3 nucleotide sequence: TGTGCCAGCAGCTTAGGGGGACAGCTAGCCTACGAGCAGTACTTC. Its protein product is CASSLGGQLAYEQYF.

This chain connects TRBV11-2 to TRBJ2-7; D may correspond to TRBD1 or TRBD2 (5 bases each). This CDR3 has 15 residues. Germline V CDR1 and CDR2: SGHAT, FQNNGV. V gave up 6 bases and J gave up 2 bases, with 17 bases separating them. CDR3 region: CASSWKRQRAYEQYF. DNA for the CDR3: TGTGCCAGCAGTTGGAAACGACAGAGGGCCTACGAGCAGTACTTC.

As regards this clonotype: One end of the junction fails to match germline, which may point to a read error. The chain employs TRBV10-3 and TRBJ2-5; possible D gene TRBD2, 6 bases. The CDR3 loop spans 15 amino acids. Germline CDR1 is ENHRY and CDR2 is SYGVKD. CDR3 sequence reads: CASSDIAVSAGTQYF. Here the CDR3 DNA reads TGTGCCAGCAGTGACATAGCGGTATCCGCGGGGACCCAGTACTTC.

This clonotype was detected a few times. The chain recombines TRBV7-9 with TRBJ2-7; D is ambiguous. V was trimmed by 1 base and J by 11 bases, leaving 12 bases between them. This CDR3 comprises 12 residues. The germline gives CDR1 SEHNR, CDR2 FQNEAQ (reference sequence). The CDR3 region is CASSLGGRNEYF. In nucleotides, the CDR3 is TGTGCCAGCAGCTTAGGAGGAAGGAACGAGTACTTC.

V usage is TRBV29-1 and J usage is TRBJ2-5, with 13 bases lining up with TRBD2. With V trimmed by 6 bases and J by 3 bases, 7 bases remained unmatched. Germline V gene sequence: CDR1 SQVTM, CDR2 ANQGSEA. The length of the CDR3 is 15 residues. The CDR3: CSVGTGTSGEETQYF. The CDR3 DNA follows: TGCAGCGTCGGGACCGGGACTAGCGGGGAAGAGACCCAGTACTTC.

The chain is built from TRBV5-1 and TRBJ1-5; D is possibly TRBD1 (5 bases). The germline CDR1 and CDR2 sequences are SGHRS and YFSETQ. V was shortened by 4 bases and J by 9 bases, with 23 bases between the two germline ends. This CDR3 region has 16 residues. In DNA, the CDR3 is TGCGCCAGCAGCCAGAGGCCCTGGCAGGGCACCGGGCCCCAGCATTTT. Its translation: CASSQRPWQGTGPQHF.

This clonotype was recorded many times. The rearrangement uses TRBV12-3 or TRBV12-4 and TRBJ2-5, with a tentative D call TRBD2 (6 bases). Trimming stripped 9 bases from V and 1 base from J, with 15 bases between. The CDR3 is 14 amino acids. The CDR3 nucleotides are TGTGCCAGTTCTGAGGGGACTTCCCAAGAGACCCAGTACTTC. Amino acid sequence: CASSEGTSQETQYF.

This clonotype was found a few times. V usage is TRBV2 and J usage is TRBJ1-1, with D uncertain. CDR3 size: 12 residues. Germline values: CDR1 SNHLY, CDR2 FYNNEI. V lost 6 bases to trimming and J lost 7 bases, with 12 bases between them. The CDR3 spells CASRPGAGEAFF. Here the CDR3 DNA reads TGTGCCAGCAGACCGGGAGCCGGTGAAGCTTTCTTT.